The sequence of this T cell receptor (beta chain) was determined in a study of blood T cell repertoires in COVID-19. This clone occurred a few times. This table comes from immunoSEQ multiplex PCR, and its TCRdb copy is limited to in-frame clones, with some not included. The table lists about 95,000 clones, roughly 90% of them singletons. CDR1 is MDHEN and CDR2 is SYDVKM in the germline V gene. V was cut by 8 bases and J by 2 bases, with 10 bases left in between. This CDR3 is built from 13 residues. This sequence was found in a man aged 55 to 69 with COVID-19, enrolled during active disease. Material: peripheral blood. The chain joins TRBV28 to TRBJ1-5; D perhaps matches TRBD1 (5 bases). CDR3 bases: TGTGCCAGCCGGGGGGGAGGCAATCAGCCCCAGCATTTT. Its translation is CASRGGGNQPQHF.